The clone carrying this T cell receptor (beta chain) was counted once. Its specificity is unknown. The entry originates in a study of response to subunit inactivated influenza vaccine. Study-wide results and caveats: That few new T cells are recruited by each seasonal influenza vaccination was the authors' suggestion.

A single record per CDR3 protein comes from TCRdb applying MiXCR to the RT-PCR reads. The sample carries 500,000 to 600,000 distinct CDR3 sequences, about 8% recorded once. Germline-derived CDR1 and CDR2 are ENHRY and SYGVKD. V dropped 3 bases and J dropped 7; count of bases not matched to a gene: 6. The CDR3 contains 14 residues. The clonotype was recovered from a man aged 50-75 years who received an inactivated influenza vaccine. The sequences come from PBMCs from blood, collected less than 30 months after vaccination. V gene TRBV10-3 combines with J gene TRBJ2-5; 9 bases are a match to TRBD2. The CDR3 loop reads CAISDASGKLTQYF. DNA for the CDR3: TGTGCCATCAGTGATGCTAGCGGGAAGCTGACCCAGTACTTC.